This T cell receptor (beta chain) was captured in a study of T-cell memory formation after mild COVID-19. Study outcomes and limitations: A second wave expanding day 15 to 37 was CD4+-biased; contracting clones were balanced. Confirmation was lacking for SARS-CoV-2 specificity of second-wave clones that peaked on day 37.

This clonotype came up a few times. Its antigen is currently unknown. The germline V gene has CDR1 MNHEY and CDR2 SVGAGI. The V end lost 0 bases, the J end lost 9 bases, and 12 bases lay between the germline ends. CDR3 length equals 14 residues. UMIs and sample barcodes were carried by the TCR alpha and TCR beta cDNA libraries that 5'RACE produced using constant-segment primers. One entry per CDR3 protein, called by TCRdb with MiXCR from the 5' RACE reads. The data contain a few hundred thousand distinct CDR3 sequences, 15% to 20% of them singletons. The chain recombines TRBV6-5 with TRBJ2-4, with a tentative D call TRBD1 (5 bases). This TCR came from a man aged 18 to 35 who had mild COVID-19 (a few samples of this study predate the infection). Cell type and time point are not known. Sequencing input: PBMCs or a T cell subset sorted from them (not recorded which). The DNA for the CDR3 is TGTGCCAGCAGTTACTCGACTCAGGGCGCCATTCAGTACTTC. It is translated as CASSYSTQGAIQYF.